Following are 25 T cell receptor beta chains from one sample sequenced in a study of T cell changes during pregnancy in multiple sclerosis. Measured with immunoSEQ multiplex PCR; TCRdb has only the in-frame clones, and not every one. Of about 39,000 clones in the sample, under 90% were seen once. The specimen was CD4+ T cells from peripheral blood mononuclear cells, collected before pregnancy. The receptor set was obtained from a female donor with multiple sclerosis, enrolled in a pregnancy study.

This chain joins TRBV2 and TRBJ2-5; 8 bases line up with TRBD2. The trim removed 1 base at V and 5 bases at J, leaving 12 bases unmatched. The CDR3 spans 17 residues. Germline CDR1 is SNHLY and CDR2 is FYNNEI. The CDR3 is CASSEERAGAGSETQYF. The CDR3 nucleotides read TGTGCCAGCAGTGAAGAACGAGCGGGGGCGGGTAGTGAGACCCAGTACTTC.

The V gene is TRBV5-8, the J gene TRBJ1-4; D call uncertain. V was shortened by 1 base and J by 5 bases, with 9 bases between the two germline ends. From germline, CDR1 is SGHTS and CDR2 YDEGEE. The CDR3 is 14 amino acids. The CDR3 reads CASSLSTENEKLFF. The DNA of the CDR3 is TGTGCCAGCAGCTTGTCAACCGAGAATGAAAAACTGTTTTTT.

This clone was seen only a few times. The chain links TRBV5-6 to TRBJ2-7; a possible D gene is TRBD1 (6 bases). Trimming shortened V by 3 bases and J by 4 bases, and 11 bases separated the two germline ends. Germline V lookup: CDR1 SGHDT, CDR2 YYEEEE. The CDR3 consists of 13 residues. This CDR3 is CASSWGREYEQYF. DNA of the CDR3: TGTGCCAGCAGCTGGGGGCGCGAGTACGAGCAGTACTTC.

This clone was seen a few times. The chain links TRBV5-6 to TRBJ1-3; D is undetermined. Per the germline V gene, CDR1 is SGHDT and CDR2 is YYEEEE. V shed 1 base and J shed 3 bases, with 11 bases lying between them. The CDR3 contains 15 residues. In nucleotides, the CDR3 is TGTGCCAGCAGCTTGTGGGCGAATATTGGAAACACCATATATTTT. It is translated as CASSLWANIGNTIYF.

J is TRBJ2-5 and V is TRBV19; D possibly corresponds to TRBD2 (6 bases). The CDR3 is 13 residues long. V was trimmed by 5 bases and J by 5 bases, leaving 12 bases between them. CDR1 and CDR2 from the germline V gene are LNHDA and SQIVND (reference sequence). CDR3 nucleotides: TGTGCCAGTAGTCGGGGCCTAGCGGAGACCCAGTACTTC. This sequence encodes CASSRGLAETQYF.

The chain uses TRBV6-1 and TRBJ1-2, with 7 bases fitting TRBD1. Germline CDR1 reads MNHNS; CDR2 reads SASEGT. Trimming cost V 5 bases and J 3 bases; bases outside gene matches: 6. CDR3 length: 14 residues. CDR3 DNA sequence: TGTGCCAGCAGTAAATTCGGGACAGACTATGGCTACACCTTC. This encodes CASSKFGTDYGYTF.

The CDR3 DNA follows: TGCAGCGGCGGGACCGATCAAGAGACCCAGTACTTC. Translated: CSGGTDQETQYF. This chain joins TRBV29-1 and TRBJ2-5; the D gene is possibly TRBD2 (6 bases). The CDR3 sequence is 12 residues long. Per germline, CDR1 SQVTM and CDR2 ANQGSEA. The V gene lost 7 bases and the J gene lost 2 bases, with 11 bases spanning the gap.

The rearrangement uses TRBV5-5 and TRBJ1-1; possibly TRBD1 for D (5 bases). Trimming cost V 2 bases and J 2 bases, with 7 bases left between them. In germline, CDR1 is SGHKS, CDR2 YYEKEE (reference sequence). CDR3 length: 13 amino acids. The DNA of the CDR3 is TGTGCCAGCAGCTTCAGGGATAACACTGAAGCTTTCTTT. Translated, it gives CASSFRDNTEAFF.

This clone was found once. The chain joins TRBV27 to TRBJ2-1; 11 nucleotides line up with TRBD2. CDR1 and CDR2 from the germline V gene are MNHEY and SMNVEV (reference sequence). The CDR3 has 17 residues. The V gene end was trimmed by 2 bases and the J gene end by 3 bases; junction bases not matched to a gene: 6. Written as DNA, the CDR3 is TGTGCCAGCAGTTTACCCCCGGGACTAGCGGACTACAATGAGCAGTTCTTC. This codes for CASSLPPGLADYNEQFF.

This chain connects TRBV29-1 to TRBJ2-3; 7 bases fit TRBD2. Germline loops: CDR1 SQVTM, CDR2 ANQGSEA. This CDR3 has 14 residues. The junction had 9 bases not matched to a gene; V was cut back by 8 bases and J by 1 base. The CDR3 is CSTSLTSGTDTQYF. In nucleotides, the CDR3 is TGCAGCACCTCCCTAACTAGCGGCACAGATACGCAGTATTTT.

This clone was counted only a few times. The chain carries TRBV30 and TRBJ1-1; no definite D call. V was cut by 2 bases and J by 11 bases, with 9 bases left in between. Germline V gene data show CDR1 as GTSNPN and CDR2 as SVGIG (reference sequence). This CDR3 is 10 amino acids long. The CDR3 region is CAWSTVVAFF. CDR3 nucleotides: TGTGCCTGGAGTACGGTTGTGGCTTTCTTT.

The chain is built from TRBV15 and TRBJ1-1; D not certain. The germline V gene has CDR1 LNHNV and CDR2 YYDKDF (reference sequence). The CDR3 length is 13 residues. V dropped 1 base and J dropped 5 bases, with 8 bases sitting between them. The CDR3 loop reads CATSRVRDTEAFF. CDR3 nucleotides: TGTGCCACCAGCAGAGTTCGGGATACTGAAGCTTTCTTT.

The chain has TRBV9 and TRBJ1-2, with D possibly matching TRBD1 (6 bases). The CDR3 runs 13 residues. Trimming cost V 3 bases and J 9 bases, with 15 bases left between them. Germline CDR1 and CDR2: SGDLS and YYNGEE. The CDR3 sequence is CASSGRGGPSYTF. CDR3 in DNA: TGTGCCAGCAGCGGGCGGGGGGGGCCGAGCTACACCTTC.

The J gene is TRBJ1-3, the V gene TRBV28; 8 nucleotides line up with TRBD1. The trim removed 6 bases at V and 2 bases at J, leaving 6 bases unmatched. CDR1 is MDHEN and CDR2 is SYDVKM in the germline V gene. CDR3 length: 15 amino acids. This chain's CDR3 is CASSKGQVPGNTIYF. The DNA of the CDR3 is TGTGCCAGCAGCAAGGGACAGGTCCCTGGAAACACCATATATTTT.

The chain joins TRBV12-5 to TRBJ2-1; 11 bases fit TRBD2. After removal of 1 base from V and 6 bases from J, the junction contained 8 bases not matched to a gene. The CDR3 has 17 amino acids. In germline, CDR1 is LGHNT, CDR2 FRNRAP. CDR3 nucleotide sequence: TGTGCTAGTGGTTTGGGGTTACTAGCGGGAGTAATCAATGAGCAGTTCTTC. This codes for CASGLGLLAGVINEQFF.

V is TRBV30 and J is TRBJ2-3; the D is unclear. The CDR3 runs to 12 residues. Trimming removed 4 bases at V and 2 bases at J, with 7 bases between. Germline CDR1 GTSNPN, CDR2 SVGIG (reference sequence). Here the CDR3 reads CAWKTHTDTQYF. In DNA, the CDR3 is TGTGCCTGGAAGACTCACACAGATACGCAGTATTTT.

The chain is built from TRBV10-3 and TRBJ1-5; possible D gene TRBD1, 5 bases. Germline V CDR1 and CDR2: ENHRY, SYGVKD. The CDR3 runs 12 residues. Trimming removed 7 bases from V and 8 bases from J, with 12 bases in between. CDR3 bases: TGTGCCATCACCCCCGGGGGGGAGCCCCAGCATTTT. Residues: CAITPGGEPQHF.

This sequence joins TRBV23-1 and TRBJ1-1, with D perhaps matching TRBD1 (6 bases). TRBV23-1 is an open reading frame whose function is uncertain. With 5 bases removed from V and 0 bases from J, the gap between germline ends came to 16 bases. The CDR3 totals 16 residues. CDR3 nucleotides: TGCGCCAGCAGTACCCCAGGACAGATAATGAACACTGAAGCTTTCTTT. Translating it yields CASSTPGQIMNTEAFF.

The chain is built from TRBV2 and TRBJ1-2; 7 bases align to TRBD1. Trimming at V came to 7 bases and at J to 2 bases, leaving 4 bases not matched to a gene. Per germline, CDR1 SNHLY and CDR2 FYNNEI. The CDR3 totals 13 residues. The CDR3 is CASNGQENYGYTF. In DNA form, the CDR3 reads TGTGCCAGCAATGGACAGGAGAACTATGGCTACACCTTC.

V gene TRBV19 combines with J gene TRBJ2-7; 13 bases are shared with TRBD2. Germline V CDR1 and CDR2: LNHDA, SQIVND (reference sequence). CDR3 size: 15 residues. Trimming at V came to 5 bases and at J to 2 bases, leaving 3 bases not matched to a gene. The CDR3 loop is CASSPGTSGAYEQYF. CDR3 nucleotide sequence: TGTGCCAGTAGTCCCGGGACTAGCGGGGCCTACGAGCAGTACTTC.

V and J are TRBV7-2 and TRBJ2-5, with TRBD2 matching over 9 bases. This CDR3 region has 15 residues. The ends lost 4 bases at V and 2 bases at J; junction bases unmatched: 5. Germline V gene lookup returns CDR1 SGHTA and CDR2 FQGNSA. The CDR3 DNA is TGTGCCAGCAGCTGGAGCGGGGGGCCGCAAGAGACCCAGTACTTC. Amino acid sequence: CASSWSGGPQETQYF.

This clone has only a few counts. The chain recombines TRBV5-1 with TRBJ1-4, with D perhaps TRBD1 (6 bases). Germline lookup yields CDR1 SGHRS and CDR2 YFSETQ. The CDR3 runs 14 residues. The V gene lost 4 bases and the J gene lost 4 bases, with 11 bases spanning the gap. CDR3 sequence: CASSPTGVNEKLFF. CDR3 DNA: TGCGCCAGCAGCCCGACAGGTGTTAATGAAAAACTGTTTTTT. Complete variable domain (other parts from reference TRBV5-1 and TRBJ1-4): KAGVTQTPRYLIKTRGQQVTLSCSPISGHRSVSWYQQTPGQGLQFLFEYFSETQRNKGNFPGRFSGRQFSNSRSEMNVSTLELGDSALYLCASSPTGVNEKLFFGSGTQLSVL.

The rearrangement uses TRBV30 and TRBJ1-5; no clear D gene. V dropped 2 bases and J dropped 7 bases, with 9 bases sitting between them. This CDR3 is 12 amino acids long. CDR1 and CDR2 (germline): GTSNPN, SVGIG (reference sequence). CDR3 coding DNA: TGTGCCTGGAGTATGGCGGGACAGCCCCAGCATTTT. Translated, it gives CAWSMAGQPQHF.

V gene TRBV21-1 combines with J gene TRBJ2-7; TRBD1, the table's D call, was not compared with the DNA. TRBV21-1 is described as a pseudogene. The CDR3 extends over 23 amino acids. DNA of the CDR3: TGTGCCAGCAGCAAAGCCCCCCGTGTGACAGGGTTATTAAGGATCTGCTTTGACGACGAGCAGTACTTC. Its protein product is CASSKAPRVTGLLRICFDDEQYF.

The chain combines TRBV7-2 with TRBJ1-2; 11 bases are a match to TRBD1. The CDR3 is made up of 14 amino acids. The J segment lost 13 bases and the V segment lost 1 base, leaving 8 bases of the junction unmatched. Germline-derived CDR1 and CDR2 are SGHTA and FQGNSA. CDR3 region: CASSLEWTGGASTF. The DNA of the CDR3 is TGTGCCAGCAGCTTAGAGTGGACAGGGGGCGCCTCCACCTTC.